This T cell receptor (beta chain) was sequenced in a study of cytotoxic CD8 clonotypes in ibrutinib-treated CLL. With V trimmed by 5 bases and J by 7 bases, 7 bases remained unmatched. Germline CDR1 reads LGHNT; CDR2 reads FRNRAP. The length of the CDR3 is 14 residues. The table lists this clone with a few counts. The assay was immunoSEQ multiplex PCR, and TCRdb's table has in-frame clones only and misses some. This sample yields roughly 300,000 clones, of which around 76% are seen a single time; approximately 5.6% belongs to the top ten. The sequencing here drew on PBMCs, taken at disease progression, from a patient treated with ibrutinib. The gene calls are TRBV12-5 and TRBJ1-5; 8 nucleotides match TRBD1. This TCR was sampled from a human donor with chronic lymphocytic leukemia. CDR3 loop: CASGGDRGGQPQHF. DNA for the CDR3: TGTGCTAGTGGTGGCGACAGGGGCGGACAGCCCCAGCATTTT. Full variable domain (rest looked up from reference TRBV12-5 and TRBJ1-5): DARVTQTPRHKVTEMGQEVTMRCQPILGHNTVFWYRQTMMQGLELLAYFRNRAPLDDSGMPKDRFSAEMPDATLATLKIQPSEPRDSAVYFCASGGDRGGQPQHFGDGTRLSIL.